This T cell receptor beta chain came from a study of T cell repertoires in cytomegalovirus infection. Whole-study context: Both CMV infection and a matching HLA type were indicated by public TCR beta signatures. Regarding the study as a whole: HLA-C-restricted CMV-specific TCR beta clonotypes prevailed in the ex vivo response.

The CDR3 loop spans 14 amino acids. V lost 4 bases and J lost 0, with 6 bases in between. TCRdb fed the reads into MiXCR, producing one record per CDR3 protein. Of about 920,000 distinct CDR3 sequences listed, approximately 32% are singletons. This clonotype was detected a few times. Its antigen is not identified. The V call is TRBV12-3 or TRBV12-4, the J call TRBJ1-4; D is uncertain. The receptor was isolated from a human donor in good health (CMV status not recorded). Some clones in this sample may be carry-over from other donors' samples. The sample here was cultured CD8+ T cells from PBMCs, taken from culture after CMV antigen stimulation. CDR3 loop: CASSYTSTNEKLFF. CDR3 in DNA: TGTGCCAGCAGTTACACCTCAACTAATGAAAAACTGTTTTTT.